In this sample, the clone carrying this TCR beta chain turned up a few times. What it binds is unknown. The sample comes from a study of neurological immune-mediated disorders. Study conclusions and caveats: Expanded clones shared no CDR3 amino acid sequences across subjects, suggesting private repertoires in all groups. Levels of TCR clonal expansion peaked in HTLV-1-associated myelopathy and reached their lowest in multiple sclerosis, under those of healthy controls.

CDR1 and CDR2 from the germline V gene are DFQATT and SNEGSKA (reference sequence). V was clipped by 3 bases and J by 2 bases, with 4 bases between them. The CDR3 sequence is 11 residues long. Preparation of the unsorted libraries drew on 2 million PBMCs stored at -80 C. Sequencing runs each generated in excess of 180 million TCR-beta sequences derived from 15-18 subjects. TCRdb ran MiXCR on the 5' RACE reads and lists one entry per CDR3 protein. The data contain about 79,000 distinct CDR3 sequences, approximately 14% of them singletons. V and J are TRBV20-1 and TRBJ1-1; D ambiguous. The specimen sequenced was PBMCs. The clonotype was recovered from a woman aged 50 to 60 in good health. The CDR3 region has the DNA TGCAGTGCTAGTTTCAACACTGAAGCTTTCTTT. It codes for CSASFNTEAFF.